This is a list of T cell receptor beta chains from one sample in a study of response to subunit inactivated influenza vaccine. From the RT-PCR reads, TCRdb called clonotypes with MiXCR, one entry per CDR3 protein. The table lists 800,000 to 1,000,000 distinct CDR3 sequences, about 20% of them singletons. Sequenced here: PBMCs from blood, sampled roughly 5 days after vaccination. The receptor set was obtained from a man aged 45-60 years who received an inactivated influenza vaccine. CDR3s include the opening cysteine and the closing phenylalanine or tryptophan. The order of the fields is J gene, V gene, clone size, D gene, CDR3 protein, CDR3 DNA. A D gene is named only where the DNA matches it firmly. Clone size is given for some rows only: seen once, a few or many times, or a class if the clone is expanded.

J: TRBJ1-1
V: TRBV12-3/TRBV12-4
size: -
D: -
CDR3: CASSPRWGDTEAFF
DNA: TGTGCCAGCAGCCCGCGGTGGGGGGACACTGAAGCTTTCTTT

J: TRBJ2-7
V: TRBV10-3
size: -
D: -
CDR3: CAISESGFLGEQYF
DNA: TGTGCCATCAGTGAGTCAGGTTTCTTGGGCGAGCAGTACTTC

J: TRBJ2-5
V: TRBV5-1
size: -
D: TRBD1
CDR3: CASSPYRGDQETQYF
DNA: TGCGCCAGCAGCCCGTACAGGGGCGATCAAGAGACCCAGTACTTC

J: TRBJ2-4
V: TRBV7-2
size: -
D: -
CDR3: CASSPDRRFRAQYF
DNA: TGTGCCAGCAGCCCAGATAGGCGGTTTCGGGCACAGTACTTC

J: TRBJ2-2
V: TRBV6-5
size: -
D: -
CDR3: CASHVQGTGELFF
DNA: TGTGCCAGTCATGTTCAGGGGACCGGGGAGCTGTTTTTT

J: TRBJ1-4
V: TRBV9
size: -
D: -
CDR3: CASSPRDGSNEKLFF
DNA: TGTGCCAGCAGCCCAAGGGACGGCTCTAATGAAAAACTGTTTTTT

J: TRBJ2-1
V: TRBV6-5
size: many
D: -
CDR3: CASSYSSYNEQFF
DNA: TGTGCCAGCAGCTATAGCTCCTACAATGAGCAGTTCTTC

J: TRBJ1-1
V: TRBV7-9
size: few
D: -
CDR3: CASSLGRGRNTEAFF
DNA: TGTGCCAGCAGCTTAGGACGCGGCCGCAACACTGAAGCTTTCTTT

J: TRBJ2-2
V: TRBV20-1
size: -
D: TRBD2
CDR3: CSARDISGSVTGELFF
DNA: TGCAGTGCTAGAGATATTAGCGGGAGTGTCACCGGGGAGCTGTTTTTT

J: TRBJ1-2
V: TRBV27
size: few
D: -
CDR3: CASSNTAPNYGYTF
DNA: TGTGCCAGCAGCAACACAGCCCCTAACTATGGCTACACCTTC

J: TRBJ2-1
V: TRBV6-5
size: -
D: TRBD1
CDR3: CASSYFLTGGDEQFF
DNA: TGTGCCAGCAGTTACTTTCTAACAGGGGGCGATGAGCAGTTCTTC

J: TRBJ1-1
V: TRBV30
size: few
D: -
CDR3: CAWSVNWGAQSTEAFF
DNA: TGTGCCTGGAGTGTAAATTGGGGGGCCCAGAGCACTGAAGCTTTCTTT

J: TRBJ2-5
V: TRBV12-3/TRBV12-4
size: -
D: TRBD2
CDR3: CASSSPSGGGETQYF
DNA: TGTGCCAGCAGTTCCCCTAGCGGGGGGGGCGAGACCCAGTACTTC

J: TRBJ2-1
V: TRBV4-1
size: few
D: -
CDR3: CASSQDGAISYNEQFF
DNA: TGCGCCAGCAGCCAAGATGGAGCAATATCCTACAATGAGCAGTTCTTC

J: TRBJ2-7
V: TRBV20-1
size: few
D: -
CDR3: CSANSKGGYEQYF
DNA: TGCAGTGCCAACTCAAAGGGGGGCTACGAGCAGTACTTC

J: TRBJ2-7
V: TRBV21-1
size: -
D: -
CDR3: CASSSKVVGPGQGAFEQYF
DNA: TGTGCCAGCAGCAGCAAAGTGGTGGGTCCGGGACAGGGGGCGTTCGAGCAGTACTTC

J: TRBJ2-7
V: TRBV5-6
size: few
D: -
CDR3: CASSAHSYEQYF
DNA: TGTGCCAGCAGCGCACACAGCTACGAGCAGTACTTC

J: TRBJ2-3
V: TRBV12-3/TRBV12-4
size: -
D: -
CDR3: CASSLRGREADTQYF
DNA: TGTGCCAGCAGTTTGAGGGGAAGGGAGGCAGATACGCAGTATTTT

J: TRBJ2-5
V: TRBV7-9
size: few
D: TRBD2
CDR3: CASSPGLAGVQETQYF
DNA: TGTGCCAGCAGCCCGGGTCTAGCGGGGGTCCAAGAGACCCAGTACTTC

J: TRBJ2-7
V: TRBV7-2
size: -
D: -
CDR3: CASSSILAVEQYF
DNA: TGTGCCAGCAGCTCCATCTTAGCGGTCGAGCAGTACTTC

J: TRBJ2-1
V: TRBV5-1
size: few
D: TRBD1
CDR3: CASSLTGQGYNEQFF
DNA: TGCGCCAGCAGCCTGACGGGACAGGGGTACAATGAGCAGTTCTTC

J: TRBJ2-1
V: TRBV7-1
size: -
D: TRBD2
CDR3: CASSPQPLIRTSGSLSYNEQFF
DNA: TGTGCCAGCAGCCCACAGCCGTTGATTCGGACTAGCGGTTCTCTCTCCTACAATGAGCAGTTCTTC

J: TRBJ2-2
V: TRBV10-3
size: many
D: -
CDR3: CAIKGLLGTGELFF
DNA: TGTGCCATCAAGGGACTCCTTGGGACCGGGGAGCTGTTTTTT

J: TRBJ2-7
V: TRBV12-3/TRBV12-4
size: few
D: TRBD1
CDR3: CASSLGQTRASYEQYF
DNA: TGTGCCAGCAGTTTGGGACAGACCAGAGCCTCCTACGAGCAGTACTTC

J: TRBJ1-1
V: TRBV3-1
size: few
D: -
CDR3: CASSPSETGAAFF
DNA: TGTGCCAGCAGCCCGTCGGAAACCGGGGCGGCTTTCTTT

J: TRBJ2-7
V: TRBV11-2
size: -
D: -
CDR3: CASSPSLERDEQYF
DNA: TGTGCCAGCAGCCCCAGTCTTGAGCGGGACGAGCAGTACTTC

J: TRBJ2-5
V: TRBV20-1
size: -
D: TRBD1
CDR3: CSESTGGQETQYF
DNA: TGCAGTGAATCGACAGGGGGCCAAGAGACCCAGTACTTC

J: TRBJ1-1
V: TRBV28
size: -
D: -
CDR3: CASQENTEAFF
DNA: TGTGCCAGCCAGGAGAACACTGAAGCTTTCTTT

J: TRBJ1-2
V: TRBV28
size: few
D: TRBD1
CDR3: CASRGQGAVYGYTF
DNA: TGTGCCAGCAGGGGACAGGGGGCAGTCTATGGCTACACCTTC

J: TRBJ2-5
V: TRBV30
size: -
D: -
CDR3: CAWRGLPGETQYF
DNA: TGTGCCTGGAGGGGGCTGCCTGGAGAGACCCAGTACTTC

J: TRBJ2-7
V: TRBV29-1
size: few
D: -
CDR3: CSVEVFRGELLYEQYF
DNA: TGCAGCGTTGAAGTGTTCCGGGGAGAGCTTCTATACGAGCAGTACTTC

J: TRBJ2-2
V: TRBV7-2
size: few
D: TRBD1
CDR3: CASSKPGTGATSGELFF
DNA: TGTGCCAGCAGCAAACCCGGGACAGGGGCGACCAGCGGGGAGCTGTTTTTT

J: TRBJ2-5
V: TRBV5-4
size: -
D: -
CDR3: CASSTLVGETQYF
DNA: TGTGCCAGCAGCACCCTAGTTGGTGAGACCCAGTACTTC

J: TRBJ2-1
V: TRBV20-1
size: few
D: -
CDR3: CSARGRRGAVWPSEQFF
DNA: TGCAGTGCTAGAGGGAGGAGAGGTGCCGTTTGGCCCAGTGAGCAGTTCTTC

J: TRBJ2-2
V: TRBV12-3/TRBV12-4
size: few
D: -
CDR3: CASSSNRGELFF
DNA: TGTGCCAGCAGTTCAAACAGGGGGGAGCTGTTTTTT

J: TRBJ2-7
V: TRBV3-1
size: few
D: -
CDR3: CASSQGDTTYEQYF
DNA: TGTGCCAGCAGCCAAGGGGACACAACCTACGAGCAGTACTTC

J: TRBJ2-2
V: TRBV5-1
size: -
D: -
CDR3: CAISSTGSTGELFF
DNA: TGCGCCATCAGCTCCACAGGGTCCACCGGGGAGCTGTTTTTT

J: TRBJ1-2
V: TRBV5-1
size: few
D: -
CDR3: CASSSSQRGYTF
DNA: TGCGCCAGCAGCTCCTCACAGCGTGGCTACACCTTC

J: TRBJ2-1
V: TRBV20-1
size: -
D: TRBD2
CDR3: CSARDLGTSGTSHSYNEQFF
DNA: TGCAGTGCTAGAGATCTGGGGACTAGCGGGACAAGCCACTCCTACAATGAGCAGTTCTTC

J: TRBJ2-1
V: TRBV2
size: few
D: TRBD2
CDR3: CASRGTGAAGGALNEQFF
DNA: TGTGCCAGCAGAGGGACGGGGGCAGCGGGAGGGGCCTTGAATGAGCAGTTCTTC